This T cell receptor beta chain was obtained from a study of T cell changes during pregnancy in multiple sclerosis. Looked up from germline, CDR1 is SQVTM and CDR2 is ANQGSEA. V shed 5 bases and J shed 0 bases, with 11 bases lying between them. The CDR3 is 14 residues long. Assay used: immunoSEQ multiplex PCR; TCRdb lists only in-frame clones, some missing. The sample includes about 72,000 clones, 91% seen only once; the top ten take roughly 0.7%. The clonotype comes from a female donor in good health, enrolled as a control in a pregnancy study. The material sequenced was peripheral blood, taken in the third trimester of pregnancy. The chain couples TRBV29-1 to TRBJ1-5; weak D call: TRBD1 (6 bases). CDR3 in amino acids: CSVLIQGSNQPQHF. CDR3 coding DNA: TGCAGCGTTTTAATACAGGGTAGCAATCAGCCCCAGCATTTT.